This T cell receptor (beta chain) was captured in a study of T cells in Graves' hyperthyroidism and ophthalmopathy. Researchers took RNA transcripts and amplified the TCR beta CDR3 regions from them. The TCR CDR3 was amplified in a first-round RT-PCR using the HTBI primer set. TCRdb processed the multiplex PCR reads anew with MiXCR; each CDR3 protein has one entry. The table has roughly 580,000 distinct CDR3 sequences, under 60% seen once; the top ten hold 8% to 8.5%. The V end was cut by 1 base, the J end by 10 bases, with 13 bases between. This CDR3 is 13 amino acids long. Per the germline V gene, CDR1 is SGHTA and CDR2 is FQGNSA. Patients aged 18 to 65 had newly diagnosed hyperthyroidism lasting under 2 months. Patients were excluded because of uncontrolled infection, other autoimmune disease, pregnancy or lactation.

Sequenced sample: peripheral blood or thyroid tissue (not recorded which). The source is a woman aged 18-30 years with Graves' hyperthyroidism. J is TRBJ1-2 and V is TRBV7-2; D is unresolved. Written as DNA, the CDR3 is TGTGCCAGCAGCTTAGGAGATGGGGTTTACTACACCTTC. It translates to CASSLGDGVYYTF.